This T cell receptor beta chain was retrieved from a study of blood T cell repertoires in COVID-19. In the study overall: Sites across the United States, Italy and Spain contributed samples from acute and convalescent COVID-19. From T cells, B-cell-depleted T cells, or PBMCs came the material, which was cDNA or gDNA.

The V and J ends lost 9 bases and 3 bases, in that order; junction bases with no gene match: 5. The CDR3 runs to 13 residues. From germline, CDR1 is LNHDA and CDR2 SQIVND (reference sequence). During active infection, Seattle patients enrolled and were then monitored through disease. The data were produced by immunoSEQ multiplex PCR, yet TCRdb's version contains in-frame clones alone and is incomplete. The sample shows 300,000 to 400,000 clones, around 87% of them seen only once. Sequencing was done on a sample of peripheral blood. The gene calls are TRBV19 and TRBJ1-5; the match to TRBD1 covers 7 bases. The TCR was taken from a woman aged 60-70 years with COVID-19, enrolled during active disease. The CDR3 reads CASVDRANQPQHF. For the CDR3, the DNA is TGTGCCAGCGTCGACAGGGCCAATCAGCCCCAGCATTTT.